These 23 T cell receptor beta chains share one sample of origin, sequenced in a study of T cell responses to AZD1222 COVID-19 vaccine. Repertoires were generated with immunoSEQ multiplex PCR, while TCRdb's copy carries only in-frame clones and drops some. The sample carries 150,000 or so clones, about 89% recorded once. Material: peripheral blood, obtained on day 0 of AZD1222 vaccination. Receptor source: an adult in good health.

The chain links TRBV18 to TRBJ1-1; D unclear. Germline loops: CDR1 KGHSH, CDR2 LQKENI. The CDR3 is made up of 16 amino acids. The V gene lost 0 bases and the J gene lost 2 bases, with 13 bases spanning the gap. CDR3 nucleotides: TGTGCCAGCTCACCACCGTCCTCCCCGGGTAACACTGAAGCTTTCTTT. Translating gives CASSPPSSPGNTEAFF.

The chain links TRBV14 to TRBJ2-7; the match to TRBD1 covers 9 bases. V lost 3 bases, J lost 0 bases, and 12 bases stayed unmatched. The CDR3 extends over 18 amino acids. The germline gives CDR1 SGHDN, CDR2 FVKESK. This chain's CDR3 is CASSQFGTGFSSSYEQYF. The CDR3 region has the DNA TGTGCCAGCAGCCAGTTCGGGACAGGGTTTTCCAGCTCCTACGAGCAGTACTTC.

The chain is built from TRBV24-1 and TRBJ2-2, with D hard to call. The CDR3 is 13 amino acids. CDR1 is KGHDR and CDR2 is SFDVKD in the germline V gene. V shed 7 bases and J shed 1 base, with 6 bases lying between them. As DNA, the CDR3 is TGTGCCACCAGAAACGTGAACACCGGGGAGCTGTTTTTT. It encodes CATRNVNTGELFF.

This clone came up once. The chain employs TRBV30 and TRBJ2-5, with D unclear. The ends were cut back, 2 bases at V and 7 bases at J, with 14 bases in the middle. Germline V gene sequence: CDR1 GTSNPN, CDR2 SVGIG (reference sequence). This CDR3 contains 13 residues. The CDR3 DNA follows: TGTGCCTGGAGTCTCGGGTCGCCGGGGACCCAGTACTTC. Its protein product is CAWSLGSPGTQYF.

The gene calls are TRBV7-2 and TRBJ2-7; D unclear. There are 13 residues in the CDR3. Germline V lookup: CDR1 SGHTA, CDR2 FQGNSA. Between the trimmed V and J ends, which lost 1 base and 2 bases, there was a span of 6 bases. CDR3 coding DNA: TGTGCCAGCAGCTTAGGGAGCACCTACGAGCAGTACTTC. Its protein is CASSLGSTYEQYF.

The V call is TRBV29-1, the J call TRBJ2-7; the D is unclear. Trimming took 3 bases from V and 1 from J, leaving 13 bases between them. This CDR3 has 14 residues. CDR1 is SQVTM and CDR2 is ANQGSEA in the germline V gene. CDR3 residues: CSVESDSPSYEQYF. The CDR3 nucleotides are TGCAGCGTTGAGTCCGACTCCCCTTCCTACGAGCAGTACTTC.

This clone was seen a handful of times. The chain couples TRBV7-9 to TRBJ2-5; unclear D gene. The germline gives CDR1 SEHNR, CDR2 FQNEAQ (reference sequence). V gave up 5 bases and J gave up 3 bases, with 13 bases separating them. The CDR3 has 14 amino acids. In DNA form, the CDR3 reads TGTGCCAGCAGCCGTGAAACCGGAGAAGAGACCCAGTACTTC. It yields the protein CASSRETGEETQYF.

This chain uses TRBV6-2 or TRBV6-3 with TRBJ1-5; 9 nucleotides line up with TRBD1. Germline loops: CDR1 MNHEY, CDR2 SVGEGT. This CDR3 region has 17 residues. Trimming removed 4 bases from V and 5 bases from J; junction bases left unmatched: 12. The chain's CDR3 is CASSSPVGQGPDQPQHF. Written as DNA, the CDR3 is TGTGCCAGCAGTTCCCCCGTGGGACAGGGCCCGGATCAGCCCCAGCATTTT.

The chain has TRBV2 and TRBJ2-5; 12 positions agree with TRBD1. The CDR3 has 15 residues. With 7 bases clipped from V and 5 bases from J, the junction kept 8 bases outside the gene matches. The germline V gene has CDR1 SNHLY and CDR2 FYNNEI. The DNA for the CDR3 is TGTGCCAGCAACTCCGGGACAGGGGGCGCGGAGACCCAGTACTTC. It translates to CASNSGTGGAETQYF.

The CDR3 coding sequence is TGCGCCAGGACAGATACGCAGTATTTT. It codes for CARTDTQYF. This rearrangement joins TRBV5-1 to TRBJ2-3, with D uncertain. The CDR3 covers 9 residues. V shed 8 bases and J shed 3 bases, with 1 base lying between them. Per the germline V gene, CDR1 is SGHRS and CDR2 is YFSETQ.

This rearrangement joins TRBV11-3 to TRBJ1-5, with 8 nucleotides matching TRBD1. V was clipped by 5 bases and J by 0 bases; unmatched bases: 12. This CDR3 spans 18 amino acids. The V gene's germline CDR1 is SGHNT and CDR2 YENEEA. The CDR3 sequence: CASSRGQGRTYSNQPQHF. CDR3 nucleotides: TGTGCCAGCAGCCGTGGACAGGGCCGAACTTATAGCAATCAGCCCCAGCATTTT.

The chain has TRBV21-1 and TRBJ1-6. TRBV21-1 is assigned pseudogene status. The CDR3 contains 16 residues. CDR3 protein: CASRPRSSSYNSPLHF. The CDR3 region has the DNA TGTGCCAGCAGGCCAAGAAGTAGCTCCTATAATTCACCCCTCCACTTT.

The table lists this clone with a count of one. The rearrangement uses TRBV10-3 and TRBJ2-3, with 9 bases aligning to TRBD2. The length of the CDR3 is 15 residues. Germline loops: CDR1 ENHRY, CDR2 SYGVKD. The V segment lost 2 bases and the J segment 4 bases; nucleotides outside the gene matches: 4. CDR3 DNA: TGTGCCATCAGTGAGGTAGCGGGGGCTGCAGATACGCAGTATTTT. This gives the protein CAISEVAGAADTQYF.

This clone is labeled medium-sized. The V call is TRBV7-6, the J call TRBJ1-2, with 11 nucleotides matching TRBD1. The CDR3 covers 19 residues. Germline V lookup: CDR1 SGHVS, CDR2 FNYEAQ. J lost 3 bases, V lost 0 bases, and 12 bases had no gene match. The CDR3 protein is CASSLAPKGQGGFDYGYTF. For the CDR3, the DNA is TGTGCCAGCAGCTTAGCGCCGAAGGGACAGGGGGGTTTTGACTATGGCTACACCTTC.

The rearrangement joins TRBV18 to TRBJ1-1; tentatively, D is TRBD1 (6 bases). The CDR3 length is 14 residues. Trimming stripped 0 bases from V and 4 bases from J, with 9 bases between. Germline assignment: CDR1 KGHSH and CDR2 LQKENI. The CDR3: CASSPPPRGTEAFF. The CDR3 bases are TGTGCCAGCTCACCACCGCCCAGGGGCACTGAAGCTTTCTTT.

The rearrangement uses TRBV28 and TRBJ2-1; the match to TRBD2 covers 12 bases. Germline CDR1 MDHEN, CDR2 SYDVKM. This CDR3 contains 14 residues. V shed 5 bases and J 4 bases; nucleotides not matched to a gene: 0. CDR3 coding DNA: TGTGCCAGCAGTACTAGCGGGAGGTACAATGAGCAGTTCTTC. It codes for CASSTSGRYNEQFF.

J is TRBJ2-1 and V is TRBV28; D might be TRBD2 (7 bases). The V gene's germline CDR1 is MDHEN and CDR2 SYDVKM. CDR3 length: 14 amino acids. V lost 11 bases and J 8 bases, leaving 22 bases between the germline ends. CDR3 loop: CAAGGQPTRHEQFF. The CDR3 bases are TGTGCCGCCGGGGGGCAACCAACTCGCCATGAGCAGTTCTTC.

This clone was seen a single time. The CDR3: CASSFVRGDEAFF. The DNA for the CDR3 is TGTGCCAGCAGCTTCGTGAGAGGGGATGAAGCTTTCTTT. The chain links TRBV7-3 to TRBJ1-1, with TRBD1 as a possible D gene (5 bases). In germline, CDR1 is SGHTA, CDR2 FQGTGA. V was pared by 3 bases and J by 7 bases, with 12 bases between. The CDR3 loop spans 13 amino acids. The whole variable domain, remainder taken from reference TRBV7-3 and TRBJ1-1, is GAGVSQTPSNKVTEKGKYVELRCDPISGHTALYWYRQSLGQGPEFLIYFQGTGAADDSGLPNDRFFAVRPEGSVSTLKIQRTERGDSAVYLCASSFVRGDEAFFGQGTRLTVV.

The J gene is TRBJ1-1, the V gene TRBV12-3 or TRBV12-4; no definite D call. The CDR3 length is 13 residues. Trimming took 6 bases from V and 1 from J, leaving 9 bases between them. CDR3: CASSRRTNTEAFF. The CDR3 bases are TGTGCCAGCAGCCGTAGGACGAACACTGAAGCTTTCTTT.

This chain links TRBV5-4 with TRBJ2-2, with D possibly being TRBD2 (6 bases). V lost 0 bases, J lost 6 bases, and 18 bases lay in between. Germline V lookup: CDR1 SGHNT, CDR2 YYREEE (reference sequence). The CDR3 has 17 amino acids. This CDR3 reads CASSLGGISGPAGELFF. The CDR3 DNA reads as TGTGCCAGCAGCTTGGGGGGGATTAGCGGCCCTGCCGGGGAGCTGTTTTTT.

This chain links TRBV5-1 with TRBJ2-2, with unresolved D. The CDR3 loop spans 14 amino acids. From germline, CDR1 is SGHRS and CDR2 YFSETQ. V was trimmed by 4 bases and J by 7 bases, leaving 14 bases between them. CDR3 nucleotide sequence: TGCGCCAGCAGCCCCGAAGGGTATAGCGGGGAGCTGTTTTTT. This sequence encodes CASSPEGYSGELFF.

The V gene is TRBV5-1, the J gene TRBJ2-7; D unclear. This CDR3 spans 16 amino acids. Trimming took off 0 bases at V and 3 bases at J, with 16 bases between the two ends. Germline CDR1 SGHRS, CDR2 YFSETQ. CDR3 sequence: CASSLGGLRFLYEQYF. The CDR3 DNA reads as TGCGCCAGCAGCTTGGGAGGTCTCAGATTTCTCTACGAGCAGTACTTC.

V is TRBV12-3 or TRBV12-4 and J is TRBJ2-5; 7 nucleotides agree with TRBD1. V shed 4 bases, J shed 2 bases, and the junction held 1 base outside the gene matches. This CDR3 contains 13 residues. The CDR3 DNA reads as TGTGCCAGCAGTTGGACAGGACAAGAGACCCAGTACTTC. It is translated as CASSWTGQETQYF.